This T cell receptor beta chain came from a study of blood T cell repertoires in COVID-19. Looking at the study overall: The United States, Italy and Spain supplied acute and convalescent COVID-19 samples.

This clone showed up just once. Using immunoSEQ multiplex PCR, the repertoire was profiled, and TCRdb retains in-frame clones only, with some absent. This table holds 150,000 to 200,000 clones, over 75% found once. The sequence derives from a man aged 50-60 years who had recovered from COVID-19. Specimen: PBMCs or T cells enriched from blood (not recorded which).

For the CDR3, the DNA is TGTGCCAGCAGCACCCGTGGAGCGGGGGGGTACAATGAGCAGTTCTTC. Protein: CASSTRGAGGYNEQFF. The chain joins TRBV7-2 to TRBJ2-1; TRBD2 matches 10 bases. This CDR3 has 16 residues. Looked up from germline, CDR1 is SGHTA and CDR2 is FQGNSA. V gave up 5 bases and J gave up 4 bases; unmatched junction bases: 8.